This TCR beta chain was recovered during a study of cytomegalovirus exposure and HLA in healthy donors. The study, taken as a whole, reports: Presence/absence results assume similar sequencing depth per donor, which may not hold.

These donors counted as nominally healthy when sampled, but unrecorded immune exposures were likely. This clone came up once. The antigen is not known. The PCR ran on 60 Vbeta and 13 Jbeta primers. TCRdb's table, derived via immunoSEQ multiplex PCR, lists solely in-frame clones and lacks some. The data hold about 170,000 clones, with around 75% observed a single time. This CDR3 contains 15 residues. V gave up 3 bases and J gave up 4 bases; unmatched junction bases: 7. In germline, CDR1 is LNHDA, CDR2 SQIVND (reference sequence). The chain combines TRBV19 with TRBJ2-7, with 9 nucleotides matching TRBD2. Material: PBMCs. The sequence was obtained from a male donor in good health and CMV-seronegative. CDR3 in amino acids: CASSIQAGGLYEQYF. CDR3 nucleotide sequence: TGTGCCAGTAGTATTCAAGCGGGGGGCCTTTACGAGCAGTACTTC.